This paragraph reports one T cell receptor beta chain. Its cognate antigen is unknown. The CDR3 totals 15 residues. Trimming shortened V by 2 bases and J by 6 bases, and 15 bases separated the two germline ends. The germline CDR1 and CDR2 sequences are MNHEY and SVGEGT. The data belong to a study of response to subunit inactivated influenza vaccine. MiXCR was run by TCRdb on the RT-PCR reads, yielding one entry per CDR3 protein. The profile shows roughly 780,000 distinct CDR3 sequences, around a sixth of them singletons. Broader study findings: Authors suggested each seasonal flu vaccination may recruit only limited numbers of new T cells.

This TCR came from a man between 45 and 60 years old who received an inactivated influenza vaccine. The rearrangement uses TRBV6-2 or TRBV6-3 and TRBJ2-3, with D tentatively TRBD2 (5 bases). The sequenced sample was PBMCs from blood, obtained 5 days after vaccination. The CDR3 bases are TGTGCCAGCAGTTACCGCCAACCGGACTTTGATACGCAGTATTTT. It is translated as CASSYRQPDFDTQYF.